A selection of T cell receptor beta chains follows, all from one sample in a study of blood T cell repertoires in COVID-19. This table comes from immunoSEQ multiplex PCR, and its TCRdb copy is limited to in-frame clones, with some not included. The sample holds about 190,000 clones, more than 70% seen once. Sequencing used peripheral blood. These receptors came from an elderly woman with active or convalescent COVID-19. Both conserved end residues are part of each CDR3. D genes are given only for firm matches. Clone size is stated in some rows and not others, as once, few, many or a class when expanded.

TGTGCCAGCAGCAAAGAAGGGAAGACAGGGGGCTGGAACGAGCAGTACTTC,CASSKEGKTGGWNEQYF,NA,TRBV21-1,TRBJ2-7,NA
TGTGCCAGCAGCCTGCGGACTAGCGGGGGGGCAGAGACCCAGTACTTC,CASSLRTSGGAETQYF,TRBD2,TRBV5-6,TRBJ2-5,NA
TGCGCCAGCAGCAAGACAGAATTGAGCTCCTACGAGCAGTACTTC,CASSKTELSSYEQYF,NA,TRBV5-1,TRBJ2-7,NA
TGTGCCACCAGTGATGGACAGGGGTTTGCAACTAATGAAAAACTGTTTTTT,CATSDGQGFATNEKLFF,TRBD1,TRBV24-1,TRBJ1-4,NA
TGTGCCAGCAGCGTAGGACAGGTTACCTCTGGAAACACCATATATTTT,CASSVGQVTSGNTIYF,NA,TRBV9,TRBJ1-3,NA
TGTGCCAGCAGCGTAAACTCAGGCAACTATGGCTACACCTTC,CASSVNSGNYGYTF,NA,TRBV9,TRBJ1-2,few
TGTGCCAGCAGTCCTGGACAGGGAGGGACCCAGTACTTC,CASSPGQGGTQYF,TRBD1,TRBV12-3/TRBV12-4,TRBJ2-5,NA
TGTGCCAGCTCACCAGGAGATAACTATGGCTACACCTTC,CASSPGDNYGYTF,NA,TRBV18,TRBJ1-2,NA
TGTGCCAGCAGTTACTCGGACAGTCACTCCTACGAGCAGTACTTC,CASSYSDSHSYEQYF,NA,TRBV6-5,TRBJ2-7,NA
TGCGCCAGCAGCTTGGCTAGCGGGGCGACGAACACCGGGGAGCTGTTTTTT,CASSLASGATNTGELFF,TRBD2,TRBV5-1,TRBJ2-2,NA
TGTGCCAGCAGCTTCGAACTCGCGGGACAGTCCAACTATGGCTACACCTTC,CASSFELAGQSNYGYTF,TRBD1,TRBV7-8,TRBJ1-2,NA
TGTGCCAGCAGTGAATGGAAAACAGGGATGGTATCTTTCGGGAACACTGAAGCTTTCTTT,CASSEWKTGMVSFGNTEAFF,NA,TRBV6-1,TRBJ1-1,once
TGTGCCGTAAAACAGGGCCGCAACACTGAAGCTTTCTTT,CAVKQGRNTEAFF,NA,TRBV10-3,TRBJ1-1,NA
TGTGCCAGCAGCGAGACAGGGACTTATGGCTACACCTTC,CASSETGTYGYTF,TRBD1,TRBV6-4,TRBJ1-2,NA
TGTGCCAGCAGCCAATCCAGGGTTCCTGGGGAGCTGTTTTTT,CASSQSRVPGELFF,NA,TRBV4-2,TRBJ2-2,NA
TGTGCCACTGGGGACAGGGGGGGAACAGATACGCAGTATTTT,CATGDRGGTDTQYF,TRBD1,TRBV24-1,TRBJ2-3,few
TGTGCCAGCAGCGCCTATACTTCGACCGGGGAGCTGTTTTTT,CASSAYTSTGELFF,NA,TRBV5-4,TRBJ2-2,NA
TGCGCCAGCAGCCAAGAAAGAGGGAACTACAATGAGCAGTTCTTC,CASSQERGNYNEQFF,NA,TRBV4-1,TRBJ2-1,NA